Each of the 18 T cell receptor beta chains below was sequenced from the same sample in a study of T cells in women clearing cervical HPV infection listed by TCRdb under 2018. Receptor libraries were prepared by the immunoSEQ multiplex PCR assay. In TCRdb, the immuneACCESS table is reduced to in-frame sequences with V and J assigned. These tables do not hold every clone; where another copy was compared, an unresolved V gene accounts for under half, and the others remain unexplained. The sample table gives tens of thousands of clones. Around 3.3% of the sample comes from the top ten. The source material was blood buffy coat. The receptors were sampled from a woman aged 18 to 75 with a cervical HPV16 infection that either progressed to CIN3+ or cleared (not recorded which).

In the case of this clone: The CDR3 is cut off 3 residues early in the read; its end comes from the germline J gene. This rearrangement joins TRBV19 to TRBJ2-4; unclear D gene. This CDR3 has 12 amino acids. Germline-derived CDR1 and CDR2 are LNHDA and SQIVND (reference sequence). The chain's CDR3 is CASSRQTETQYF. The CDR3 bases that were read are TGTGCCAGTAGTAGACAAACGGAGACT.

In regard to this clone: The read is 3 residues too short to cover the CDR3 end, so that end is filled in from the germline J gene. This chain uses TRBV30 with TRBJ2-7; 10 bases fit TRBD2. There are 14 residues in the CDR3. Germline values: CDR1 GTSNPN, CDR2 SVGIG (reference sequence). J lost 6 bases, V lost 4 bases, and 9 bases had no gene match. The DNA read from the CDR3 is TGTGCCTGGAATTGGGGACTAGCGCCTTCCGAG. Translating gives CAWNWGLAPSE. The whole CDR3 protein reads CAWNWGLAPSEQYF.

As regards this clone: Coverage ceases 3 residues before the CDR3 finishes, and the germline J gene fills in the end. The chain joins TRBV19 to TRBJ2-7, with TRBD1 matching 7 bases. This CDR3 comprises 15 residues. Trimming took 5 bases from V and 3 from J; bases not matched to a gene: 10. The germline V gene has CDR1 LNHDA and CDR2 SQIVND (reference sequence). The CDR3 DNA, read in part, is TGTGCCAGTAGTCCCGGGACAGATCCTTTCTACGAG. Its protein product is CASSPGTDPFYE. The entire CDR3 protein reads CASSPGTDPFYEQYF.

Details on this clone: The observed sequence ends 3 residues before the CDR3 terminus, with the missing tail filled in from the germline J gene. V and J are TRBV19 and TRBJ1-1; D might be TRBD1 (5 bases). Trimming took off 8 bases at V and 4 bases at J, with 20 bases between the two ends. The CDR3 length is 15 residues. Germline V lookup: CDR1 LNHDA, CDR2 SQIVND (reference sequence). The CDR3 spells CASQNLQSGGTEAFF. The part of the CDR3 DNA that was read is TGTGCCAGTCAAAACCTACAGAGCGGGGGCACTGAA.

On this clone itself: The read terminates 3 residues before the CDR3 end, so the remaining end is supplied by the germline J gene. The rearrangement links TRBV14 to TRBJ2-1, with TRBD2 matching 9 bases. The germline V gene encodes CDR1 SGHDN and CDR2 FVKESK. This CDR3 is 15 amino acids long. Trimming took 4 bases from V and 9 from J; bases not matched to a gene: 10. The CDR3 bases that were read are TGTGCCAGCAGCCCACGCGGGAGGGCCAATGTTGAG. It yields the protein CASSPRGRANVE. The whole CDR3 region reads CASSPRGRANVEQFF.

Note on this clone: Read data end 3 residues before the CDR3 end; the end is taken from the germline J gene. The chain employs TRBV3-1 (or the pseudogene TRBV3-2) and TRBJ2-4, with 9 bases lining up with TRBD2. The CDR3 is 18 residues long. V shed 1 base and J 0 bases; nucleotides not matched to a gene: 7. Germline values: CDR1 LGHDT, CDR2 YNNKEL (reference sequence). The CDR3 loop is CASSQARTSGLAKNIQYF. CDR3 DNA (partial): TGTGCCAGCAGCCAAGCCCGAACTAGCGGGCTAGCCAAAAACATT.

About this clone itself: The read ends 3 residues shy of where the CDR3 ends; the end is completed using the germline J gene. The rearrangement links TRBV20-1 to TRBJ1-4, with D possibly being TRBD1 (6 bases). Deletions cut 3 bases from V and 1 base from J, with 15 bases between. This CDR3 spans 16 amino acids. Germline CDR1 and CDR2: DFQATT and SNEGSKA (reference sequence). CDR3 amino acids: CSASGGLTETNEKLFF. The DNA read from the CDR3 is TGCAGTGCTAGCGGGGGGCTGACAGAAACTAATGAAAAA.

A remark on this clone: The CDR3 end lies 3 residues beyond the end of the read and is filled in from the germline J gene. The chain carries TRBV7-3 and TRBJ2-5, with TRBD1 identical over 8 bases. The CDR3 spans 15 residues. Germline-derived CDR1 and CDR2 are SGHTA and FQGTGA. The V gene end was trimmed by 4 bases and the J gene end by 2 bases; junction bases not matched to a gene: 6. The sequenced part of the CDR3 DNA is TGTGCCAGCAGCTCTGGACAGGGTCGGCAAGAGACC. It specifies CASSSGQGRQET. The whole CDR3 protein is CASSSGQGRQETQYF.

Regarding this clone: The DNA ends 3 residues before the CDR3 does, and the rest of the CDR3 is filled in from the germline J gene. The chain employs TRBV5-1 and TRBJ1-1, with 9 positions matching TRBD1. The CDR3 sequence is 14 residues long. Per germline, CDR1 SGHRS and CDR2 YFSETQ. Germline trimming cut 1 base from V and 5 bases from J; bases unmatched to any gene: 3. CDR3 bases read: TGCGCCAGCAGCTTGACAGGGGGCATAACTGAA. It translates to CASSLTGGITE. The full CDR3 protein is CASSLTGGITEAFF.

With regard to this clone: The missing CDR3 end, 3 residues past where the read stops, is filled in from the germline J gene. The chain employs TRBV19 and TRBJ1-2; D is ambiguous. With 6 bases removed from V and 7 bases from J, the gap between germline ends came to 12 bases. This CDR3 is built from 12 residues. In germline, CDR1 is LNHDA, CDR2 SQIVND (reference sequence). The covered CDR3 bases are TGTGCCAGTAGCCCCTTGGCGGGTGGC. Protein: CASSPLAGG. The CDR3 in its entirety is CASSPLAGGYTF.

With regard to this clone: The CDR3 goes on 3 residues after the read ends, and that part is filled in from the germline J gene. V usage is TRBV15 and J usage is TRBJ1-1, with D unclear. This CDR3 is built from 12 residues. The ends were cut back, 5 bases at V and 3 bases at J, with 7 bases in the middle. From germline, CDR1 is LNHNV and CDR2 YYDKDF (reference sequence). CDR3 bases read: TGTGCCACCAGCTCTCTCGACACTGAA. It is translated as CATSSLDTE. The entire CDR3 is CATSSLDTEAFF.

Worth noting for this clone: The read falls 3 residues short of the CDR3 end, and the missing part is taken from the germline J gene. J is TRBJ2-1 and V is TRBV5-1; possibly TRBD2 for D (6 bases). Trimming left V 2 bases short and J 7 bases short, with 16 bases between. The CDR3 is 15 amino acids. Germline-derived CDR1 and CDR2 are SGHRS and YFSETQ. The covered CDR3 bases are TGCGCCAGCAGCTTACCCAGCGGGCAAATGAATGAG. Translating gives CASSLPSGQMNE. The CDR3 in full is CASSLPSGQMNEQFF. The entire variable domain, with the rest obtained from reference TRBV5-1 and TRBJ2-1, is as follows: KAGVTQTPRYLIKTRGQQVTLSCSPISGHRSVSWYQQTPGQGLQFLFEYFSETQRNKGNFPGRFSGRQFSNSRSEMNVSTLELGDSALYLCASSLPSGQMNEQFFGPGTRLTVL.

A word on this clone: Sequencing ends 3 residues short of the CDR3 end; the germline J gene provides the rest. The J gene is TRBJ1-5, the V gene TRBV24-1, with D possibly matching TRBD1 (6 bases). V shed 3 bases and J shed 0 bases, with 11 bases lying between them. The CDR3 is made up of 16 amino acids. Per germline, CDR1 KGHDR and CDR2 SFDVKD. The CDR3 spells CATSDKGHNSNQPQHF. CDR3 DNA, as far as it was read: TGTGCCACCAGTGATAAGGGACACAATAGCAATCAGCCC.

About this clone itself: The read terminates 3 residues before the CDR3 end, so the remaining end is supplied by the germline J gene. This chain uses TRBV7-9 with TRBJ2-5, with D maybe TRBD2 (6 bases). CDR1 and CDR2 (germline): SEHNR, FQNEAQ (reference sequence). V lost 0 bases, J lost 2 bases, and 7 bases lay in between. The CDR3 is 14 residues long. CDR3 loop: CASSLAGTQETQYF. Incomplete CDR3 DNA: TGTGCCAGCAGCTTAGCCGGGACTCAAGAGACC.

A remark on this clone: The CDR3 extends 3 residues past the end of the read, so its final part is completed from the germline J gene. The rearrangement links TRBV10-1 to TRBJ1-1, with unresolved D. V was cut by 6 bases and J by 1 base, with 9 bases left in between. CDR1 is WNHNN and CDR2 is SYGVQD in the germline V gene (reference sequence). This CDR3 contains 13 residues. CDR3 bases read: TGCGCCAGCAGCCGTCTAGAGAACACTGAA. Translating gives CASSRLENTE. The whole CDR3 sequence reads CASSRLENTEAFF.

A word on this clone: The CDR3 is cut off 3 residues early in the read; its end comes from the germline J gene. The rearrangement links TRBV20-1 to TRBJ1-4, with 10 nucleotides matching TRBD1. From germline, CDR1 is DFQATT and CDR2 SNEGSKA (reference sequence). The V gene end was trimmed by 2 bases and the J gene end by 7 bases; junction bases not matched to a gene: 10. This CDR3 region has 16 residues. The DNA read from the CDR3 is TGCAGTGCTAGAAAGGGGACAGGGGATCTCGGTGAAAAA. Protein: CSARKGTGDLGEK. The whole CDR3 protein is CSARKGTGDLGEKLFF.

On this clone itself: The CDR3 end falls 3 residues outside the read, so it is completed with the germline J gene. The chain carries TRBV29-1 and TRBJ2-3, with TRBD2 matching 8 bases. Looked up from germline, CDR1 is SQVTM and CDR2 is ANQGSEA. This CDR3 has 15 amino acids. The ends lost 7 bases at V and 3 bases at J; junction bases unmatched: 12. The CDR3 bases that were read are TGCAGCGCCTCAGGTGGAACTAGCGGTACAGATACG. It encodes CSASGGTSGTDT. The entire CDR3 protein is CSASGGTSGTDTQYF.

The CDR3 here is CASSIVPMTNQPQHF. The sequenced part of the CDR3 DNA is TGTGCCAGTAGTATAGTCCCGATGACTAATCAGCCC. This chain uses TRBV19 with TRBJ1-5; no reliable D call. The read halts 3 residues ahead of the CDR3 end, with the missing end drawn from the germline J gene. V lost 1 base to trimming and J lost 4 bases, with 11 bases between them. CDR1 LNHDA and CDR2 SQIVND come from the germline V gene (reference sequence). The CDR3 is 15 residues long.